The 2 T cell receptor beta chains given below trace back to one sample, sequenced in a study of sequential checkpoint blockade in melanoma. The assay was immunoSEQ multiplex PCR, and TCRdb's table has in-frame clones only and misses some. The table has about 9,100 clones, approximately 59% seen once; the top ten hold approximately 38%. Treatment here: randomized to nivolumab then ipilimumab (arm A) or the reverse (arm B). Sample: CD8+ T cells sorted from blood (inferred from file names), taken from a patient given nivolumab and ipilimumab in sequence. These receptors were collected from a human donor with melanoma.

The chain recombines TRBV6-6 with TRBJ1-1; possibly TRBD1 for D (6 bases). Germline CDR1 reads MNHNY; CDR2 reads SVGAGI (reference sequence). The CDR3 length is 16 residues. Trimming shortened V by 0 bases and J by 1 base, and 12 bases separated the two germline ends. The CDR3 spells CASSYSATGENTEAFF. The DNA for the CDR3 is TGTGCCAGCAGTTACTCGGCGACAGGAGAGAACACTGAAGCTTTCTTT.

This chain links TRBV6-6 with TRBJ2-5; 11 nucleotides line up with TRBD1. With V trimmed by 2 bases and J by 2 bases, 1 base remained unmatched. The CDR3 extends over 15 amino acids. Per germline, CDR1 MNHNY and CDR2 SVGAGI (reference sequence). The CDR3 here is CASSYRDRGQETQYF. The DNA for the CDR3 is TGTGCCAGCAGTTACCGGGACAGGGGGCAAGAGACCCAGTACTTC.